The present T cell receptor (beta chain) was sequenced within a study of blood T cell repertoires in COVID-19. Turning to the study itself: COVID-19 samples collected from the United States, Italy and Spain covered acute and convalescent phases.

TCRdb's copy holds only in-frame clones and misses some; the assay was immunoSEQ multiplex PCR. The repertoire holds about 54,000 clones, with about 84% as singletons. The germline V and J ends were trimmed by 3 bases and 4 bases, with 10 bases remaining between them. The CDR3 length is 13 residues. The germline V gene encodes CDR1 SGHRS and CDR2 YFSETQ. This sequence joins TRBV5-1 and TRBJ2-5; D unresolved. This sequence was found in a man aged 40-49 years with active COVID-19. The sequenced sample consisted of peripheral blood. The DNA of the CDR3 is TGCGCCAGCAGCTCCTGGGCCTTAGAGACCCAGTACTTC. This gives the protein CASSSWALETQYF.